This T cell receptor beta chain was sequenced for a study of T cells in Graves' hyperthyroidism and ophthalmopathy. The TCR beta CDR3 regions underwent amplification using RNA transcripts as the source. The TCR CDR3 was amplified in a first-round RT-PCR using the HTBI primer set. TCRdb ran MiXCR on the multiplex PCR reads and lists one entry per CDR3 protein. The sample comprises approximately 350,000 distinct CDR3 sequences, 12% to 15% of which are singletons, and under 25% rests with the top ten. Many counts were recorded for this clonotype. The V gene end was trimmed by 5 bases and the J gene end by 3 bases; junction bases not matched to a gene: 9. The germline CDR1 and CDR2 sequences are DFQATT and SNEGSKA (reference sequence). The CDR3 has 15 residues. Patients affected by ophthalmopathy presented a Clinical Activity Score of at least 3, a NOSPECS grade of at least 4, and disease duration below 3 months.

This chain connects TRBV20-1 to TRBJ2-3; the match to TRBD1 covers 9 bases. The receptor was derived from a woman aged 60-75 years with Graves' ophthalmopathy. Sample: blood. The CDR3 region has the DNA TGCAGTGCTTTCCTGACAGGGGGAAGGACAGATACGCAGTATTTT. Amino acid sequence: CSAFLTGGRTDTQYF.